Listed below are T cell receptor beta chains from one sample, sequenced in a study of identical twins. MiXCR, run by TCRdb on the 5' RACE reads, gives a single entry per CDR3 protein. The sample carries around 1.7 million distinct CDR3 sequences, roughly a third recorded once. The specimen sequenced was cord blood. The receptors originated from a newborn girl in good health. Each CDR3 is given with its conserved first and last residue. Each record gives: D gene, CDR3 length, J gene, V gene, clone size, CDR3 DNA, CDR3 protein. D genes are given only for firm matches. Clone size appears in some rows only: once, few, many, or a class for an expanded clone.

D gene: TRBD1
CDR3 length: 15
J gene: TRBJ1-1
V gene: TRBV12-3/TRBV12-4
clone size: few
CDR3 DNA: TGTGCCAGCACCCTTAGGACAGGGGAGGGGACTGAAGCTTTCTTT
CDR3 protein: CASTLRTGEGTEAFF

D gene: NA
CDR3 length: 14
J gene: TRBJ2-3
V gene: TRBV3-1
clone size: once
CDR3 DNA: TGTGCCAGCAGCCCGACAATCAACACCCATACGCAGTATTTT
CDR3 protein: CASSPTINTHTQYF

D gene: TRBD2
CDR3 length: 16
J gene: TRBJ2-1
V gene: TRBV20-1
clone size: NA
CDR3 DNA: TGCAGTGCTAGAGGAGAAGCGGGAGGGTCCTACAATGAGCAGTTCTTC
CDR3 protein: CSARGEAGGSYNEQFF

D gene: TRBD2
CDR3 length: 17
J gene: TRBJ2-1
V gene: TRBV12-5
clone size: few
CDR3 DNA: TGTGCTAGTGGTTTGGTACTTGGGCGGGAGGGCTACAATGAGCAGTTCTTC
CDR3 protein: CASGLVLGREGYNEQFF

D gene: TRBD2
CDR3 length: 15
J gene: TRBJ2-1
V gene: TRBV29-1
clone size: NA
CDR3 DNA: TGCAGCGTAGATAAATACGGGGGGGCCGGCAATGAGCAGTTCTTC
CDR3 protein: CSVDKYGGAGNEQFF

D gene: NA
CDR3 length: 13
J gene: TRBJ2-7
V gene: TRBV11-2
clone size: few
CDR3 DNA: TGTGCCAGCAGCCCCCTGGGGGTCAACGAGCAGTACTTC
CDR3 protein: CASSPLGVNEQYF

D gene: NA
CDR3 length: 15
J gene: TRBJ2-5
V gene: TRBV11-2
clone size: few
CDR3 DNA: TGTGCCAGCAGCTTCATTACTAGCCCCCAAGAGACCCAGTACTTC
CDR3 protein: CASSFITSPQETQYF

D gene: TRBD1
CDR3 length: 16
J gene: TRBJ1-4
V gene: TRBV15
clone size: few
CDR3 DNA: TGTGCCACCAGCAGTACAGGGGCAGAGTTCGATGAAAAACTGTTTTTT
CDR3 protein: CATSSTGAEFDEKLFF

D gene: NA
CDR3 length: 13
J gene: TRBJ1-2
V gene: TRBV20-1
clone size: NA
CDR3 DNA: TGCAGTGCTAGAGTCTCCGGGGCTTATGGCTACACCTTC
CDR3 protein: CSARVSGAYGYTF

D gene: NA
CDR3 length: 11
J gene: TRBJ1-2
V gene: TRBV29-1
clone size: many
CDR3 DNA: TGCAGCGTTGAAGGGAACTATGGCTACACCTTC
CDR3 protein: CSVEGNYGYTF

D gene: TRBD1
CDR3 length: 16
J gene: TRBJ1-5
V gene: TRBV6-2/TRBV6-3
clone size: NA
CDR3 DNA: TGTGCCAGCAGTTACCCGACAGGGTTGCGCAATCAGCCCCAGCATTTT
CDR3 protein: CASSYPTGLRNQPQHF

D gene: TRBD2
CDR3 length: 13
J gene: TRBJ2-3
V gene: TRBV27
clone size: few
CDR3 DNA: TGTGCCAGTCCCGGGAGGGAGGCAGATACGCAGTATTTT
CDR3 protein: CASPGREADTQYF

D gene: TRBD1
CDR3 length: 14
J gene: TRBJ2-7
V gene: TRBV13
clone size: NA
CDR3 DNA: TGTGCCAGCAGCGGCGGGACAGGGTACAATGAGCAGTACTTC
CDR3 protein: CASSGGTGYNEQYF

D gene: TRBD1
CDR3 length: 13
J gene: TRBJ1-1
V gene: TRBV20-1
clone size: NA
CDR3 DNA: TGCAGTGCTCGGGACAGGGGGAACACTGAAGCTTTATTT
CDR3 protein: CSARDRGNTEALF

D gene: NA
CDR3 length: 15
J gene: TRBJ1-6
V gene: TRBV14
clone size: NA
CDR3 DNA: TGTGCCAGCAGCCAAGAATCCCCAGGGTTGTCACCCCTCCACTTT
CDR3 protein: CASSQESPGLSPLHF

D gene: NA
CDR3 length: 16
J gene: TRBJ2-3
V gene: TRBV6-6
clone size: NA
CDR3 DNA: TGTGCCAGCAGTTCCCAGTGGGGGGTTAGCACAGATACGCAGTATTTT
CDR3 protein: CASSSQWGVSTDTQYF

D gene: NA
CDR3 length: 14
J gene: TRBJ1-2
V gene: TRBV2
clone size: NA
CDR3 DNA: TGTGCCAGCAGTGATGGGCAGGACGAGAGGGGCTACACCTTC
CDR3 protein: CASSDGQDERGYTF

D gene: TRBD1
CDR3 length: 14
J gene: TRBJ2-4
V gene: TRBV20-1
clone size: few
CDR3 DNA: TGCAGTGCCCCCGGACAGGCAAACCCAAACATTCAGTACTTC
CDR3 protein: CSAPGQANPNIQYF

D gene: TRBD2
CDR3 length: 15
J gene: TRBJ2-5
V gene: TRBV12-3/TRBV12-4
clone size: few
CDR3 DNA: TGTGCCAGCAGTTTAGGAGGGGAGGGGTACAATGAGCAGTACTTC
CDR3 protein: CASSLGGEGYNEQYF

D gene: TRBD2
CDR3 length: 16
J gene: TRBJ2-3
V gene: TRBV9
clone size: few
CDR3 DNA: TGTGCCAGCAGCCCGAGACTAGCGGGAGATGCATATACGCAGTATTTT
CDR3 protein: CASSPRLAGDAYTQYF

D gene: TRBD2
CDR3 length: 14
J gene: TRBJ2-3
V gene: TRBV10-3
clone size: few
CDR3 DNA: TGTGCCATCAGGGTAGCGGGAGTGACAGATACGCAGTATTTT
CDR3 protein: CAIRVAGVTDTQYF

D gene: NA
CDR3 length: 14
J gene: TRBJ2-3
V gene: TRBV20-1
clone size: few
CDR3 DNA: TGCAGTGCGCGCGCTCCGGGACGCACAGATACGCAGTATTTT
CDR3 protein: CSARAPGRTDTQYF